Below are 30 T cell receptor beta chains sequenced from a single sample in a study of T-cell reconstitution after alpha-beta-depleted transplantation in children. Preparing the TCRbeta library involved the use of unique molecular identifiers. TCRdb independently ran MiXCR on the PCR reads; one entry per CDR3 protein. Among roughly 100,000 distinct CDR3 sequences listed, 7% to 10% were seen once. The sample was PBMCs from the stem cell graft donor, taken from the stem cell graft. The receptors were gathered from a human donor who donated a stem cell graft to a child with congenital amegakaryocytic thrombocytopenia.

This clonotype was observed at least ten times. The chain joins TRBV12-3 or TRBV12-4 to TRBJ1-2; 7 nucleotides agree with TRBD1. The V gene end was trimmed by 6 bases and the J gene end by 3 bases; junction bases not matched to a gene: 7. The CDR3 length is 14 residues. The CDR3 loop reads CASSPTGRHYGYTF. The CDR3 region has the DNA TGTGCCAGCAGCCCGACAGGGAGGCACTATGGCTACACCTTC.

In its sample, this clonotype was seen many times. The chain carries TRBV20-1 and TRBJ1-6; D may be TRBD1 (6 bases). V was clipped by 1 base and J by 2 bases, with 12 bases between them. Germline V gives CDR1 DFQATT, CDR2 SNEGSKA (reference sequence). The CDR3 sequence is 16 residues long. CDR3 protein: CSARGGGAAYNSPLHF. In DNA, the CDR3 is TGCAGTGCTAGAGGTGGGGGGGCTGCCTATAATTCACCCCTCCACTTT.

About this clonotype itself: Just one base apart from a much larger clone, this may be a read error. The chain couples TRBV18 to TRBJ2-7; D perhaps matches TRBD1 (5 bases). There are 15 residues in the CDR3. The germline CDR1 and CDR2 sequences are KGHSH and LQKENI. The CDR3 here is CASSPTRTLPYEHYF. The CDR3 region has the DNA TGTGCCAGCTCACCAACCAGGACACTACCCTACGAGCATTACTTC. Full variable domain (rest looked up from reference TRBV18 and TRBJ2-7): NAGVMQNPRHLVRRRGQEARLRCSPMKGHSHVYWYRQLPEEGLKFMVYLQKENIIDESGMPKERFSAEFPKEGPSILRIQQVVRGDSAAYFCASSPTRTLPYEHYFGPGTRLTVT.

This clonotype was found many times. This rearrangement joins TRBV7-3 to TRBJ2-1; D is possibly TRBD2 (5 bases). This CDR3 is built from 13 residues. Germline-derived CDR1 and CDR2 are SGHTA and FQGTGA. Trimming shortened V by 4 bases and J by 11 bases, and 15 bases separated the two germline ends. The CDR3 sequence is CASSSGTAGKQFF. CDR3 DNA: TGTGCCAGCAGCTCCGGCACCGCGGGCAAGCAGTTCTTC.

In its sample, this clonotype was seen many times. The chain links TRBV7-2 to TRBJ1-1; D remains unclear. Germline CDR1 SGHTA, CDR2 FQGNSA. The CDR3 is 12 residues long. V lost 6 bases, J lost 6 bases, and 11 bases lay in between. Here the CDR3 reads CASRPDGSEAFF. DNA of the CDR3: TGTGCCAGCAGGCCCGACGGGTCTGAAGCTTTCTTT.

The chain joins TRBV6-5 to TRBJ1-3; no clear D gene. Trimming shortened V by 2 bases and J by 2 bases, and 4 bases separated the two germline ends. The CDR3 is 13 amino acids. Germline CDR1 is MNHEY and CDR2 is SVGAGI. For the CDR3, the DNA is TGTGCCAGCAGTTACGGGGCTGGAAACACCATATATTTT. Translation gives CASSYGAGNTIYF.

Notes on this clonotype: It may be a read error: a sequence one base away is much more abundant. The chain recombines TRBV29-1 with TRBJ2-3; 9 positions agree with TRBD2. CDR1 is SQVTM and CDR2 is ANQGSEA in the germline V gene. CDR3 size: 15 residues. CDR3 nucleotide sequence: TGCAGCGTTGAGAGCGGGAGGACTAGCACAGATACGCGGTATTTT. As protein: CSVESGRTSTDTRYF.

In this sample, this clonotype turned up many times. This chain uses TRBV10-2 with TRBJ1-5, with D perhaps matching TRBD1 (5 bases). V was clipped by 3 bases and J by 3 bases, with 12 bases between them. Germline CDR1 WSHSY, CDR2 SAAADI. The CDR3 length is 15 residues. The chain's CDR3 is CASSESVGLNQPQHF. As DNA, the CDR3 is TGCGCCAGCAGTGAATCAGTGGGGCTCAATCAGCCCCAGCATTTT.

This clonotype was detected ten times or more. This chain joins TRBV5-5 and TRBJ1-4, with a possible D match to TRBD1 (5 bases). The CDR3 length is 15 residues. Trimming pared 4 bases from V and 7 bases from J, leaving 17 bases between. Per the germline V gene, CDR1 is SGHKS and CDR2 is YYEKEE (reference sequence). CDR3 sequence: CASSPETGLGEKLFF. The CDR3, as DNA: TGTGCCAGCAGCCCCGAAACAGGACTGGGTGAAAAACTGTTTTTT. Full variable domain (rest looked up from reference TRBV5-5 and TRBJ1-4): DAGVTQSPTHLIKTRGQQVTLRCSPISGHKSVSWYQQVLGQGPQFIFQYYEKEERGRGNFPDRFSARQFPNYSSELNVNALLLGDSALYLCASSPETGLGEKLFFGSGTQLSVL.

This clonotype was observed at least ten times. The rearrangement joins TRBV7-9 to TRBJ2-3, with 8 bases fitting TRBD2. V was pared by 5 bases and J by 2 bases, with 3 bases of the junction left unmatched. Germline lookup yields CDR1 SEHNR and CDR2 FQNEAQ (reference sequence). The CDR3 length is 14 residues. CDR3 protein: CASSPGLVTDTQYF. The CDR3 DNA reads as TGTGCCAGCAGCCCGGGACTAGTCACAGATACGCAGTATTTT. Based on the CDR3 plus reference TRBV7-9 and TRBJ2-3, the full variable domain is DTGVSQNPRHKITKRGQNVTFRCDPISEHNRLYWYRQTLGQGPEFLTYFQNEAQLEKSRLLSDRFSAERPKGSFSTLEIQRTEQGDSAMYLCASSPGLVTDTQYFGPGTRLTVL.

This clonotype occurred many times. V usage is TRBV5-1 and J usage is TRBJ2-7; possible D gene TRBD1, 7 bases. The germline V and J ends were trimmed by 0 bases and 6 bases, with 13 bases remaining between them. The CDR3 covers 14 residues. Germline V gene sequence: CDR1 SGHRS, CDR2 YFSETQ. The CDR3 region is CASSLAGQGGEQYF. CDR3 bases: TGCGCCAGCAGCTTGGCCGGGCAGGGGGGCGAGCAGTACTTC.

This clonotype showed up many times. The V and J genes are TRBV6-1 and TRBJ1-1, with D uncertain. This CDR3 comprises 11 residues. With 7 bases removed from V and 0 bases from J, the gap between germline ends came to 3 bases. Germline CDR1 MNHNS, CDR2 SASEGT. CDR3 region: CASNLNTEAFF. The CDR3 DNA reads TGTGCCAGCAATTTGAACACTGAAGCTTTCTTT.

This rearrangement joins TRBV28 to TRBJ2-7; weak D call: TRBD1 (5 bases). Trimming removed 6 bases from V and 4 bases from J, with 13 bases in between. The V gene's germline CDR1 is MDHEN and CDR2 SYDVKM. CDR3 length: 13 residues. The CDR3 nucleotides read TGTGCCAGCAGGGTCGGCCAGGGTTACGAGCAGTACTTC. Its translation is CASRVGQGYEQYF.

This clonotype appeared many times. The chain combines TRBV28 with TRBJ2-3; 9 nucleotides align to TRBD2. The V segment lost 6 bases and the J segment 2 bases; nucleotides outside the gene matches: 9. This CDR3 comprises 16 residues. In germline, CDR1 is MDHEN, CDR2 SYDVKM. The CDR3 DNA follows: TGTGCCAGCAGCACCATAGCGGGAGTTTACACAGATACGCAGTATTTT. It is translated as CASSTIAGVYTDTQYF.

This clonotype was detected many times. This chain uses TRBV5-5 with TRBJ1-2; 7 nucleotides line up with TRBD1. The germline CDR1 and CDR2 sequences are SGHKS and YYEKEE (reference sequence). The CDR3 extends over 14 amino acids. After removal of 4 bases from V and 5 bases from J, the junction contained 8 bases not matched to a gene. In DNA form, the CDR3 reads TGTGCCAGCAGCCCCACGACAGGGAGATATGGCTACACCTTC. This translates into CASSPTTGRYGYTF.

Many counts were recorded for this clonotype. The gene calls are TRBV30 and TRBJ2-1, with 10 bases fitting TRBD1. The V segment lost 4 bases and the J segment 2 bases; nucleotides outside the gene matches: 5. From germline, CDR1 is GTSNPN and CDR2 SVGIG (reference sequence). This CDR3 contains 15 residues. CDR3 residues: CAWTAGQGPYNEQFF. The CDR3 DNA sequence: TGTGCCTGGACCGCGGGACAGGGGCCCTACAATGAGCAGTTCTTC.

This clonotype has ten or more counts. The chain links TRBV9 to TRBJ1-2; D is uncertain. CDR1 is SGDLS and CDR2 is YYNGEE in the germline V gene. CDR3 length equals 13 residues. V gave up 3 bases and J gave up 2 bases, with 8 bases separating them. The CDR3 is CASSGKENYGYTF. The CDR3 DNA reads TGTGCCAGCAGCGGTAAGGAAAACTATGGCTACACCTTC.

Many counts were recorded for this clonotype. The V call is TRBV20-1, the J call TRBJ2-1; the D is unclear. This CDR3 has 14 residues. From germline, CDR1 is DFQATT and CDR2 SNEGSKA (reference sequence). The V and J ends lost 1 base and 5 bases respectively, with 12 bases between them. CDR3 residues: CSARAVAHNNEQFF. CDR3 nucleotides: TGCAGTGCTAGAGCGGTAGCTCATAACAATGAGCAGTTCTTC.

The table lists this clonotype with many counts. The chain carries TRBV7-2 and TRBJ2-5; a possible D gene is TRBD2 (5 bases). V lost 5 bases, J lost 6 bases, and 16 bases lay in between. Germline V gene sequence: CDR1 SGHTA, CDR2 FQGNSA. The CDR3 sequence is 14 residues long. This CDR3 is CASSTYLGGQTQYF. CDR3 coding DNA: TGTGCCAGCAGCACCTATCTGGGCGGGCAGACCCAGTACTTC.

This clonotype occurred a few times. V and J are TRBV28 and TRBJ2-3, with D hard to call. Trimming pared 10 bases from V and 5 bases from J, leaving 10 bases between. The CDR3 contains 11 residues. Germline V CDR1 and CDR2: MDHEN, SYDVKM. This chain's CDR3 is CATLEGDTQYF. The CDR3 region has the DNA TGTGCCACCCTCGAAGGAGATACGCAGTATTTT.

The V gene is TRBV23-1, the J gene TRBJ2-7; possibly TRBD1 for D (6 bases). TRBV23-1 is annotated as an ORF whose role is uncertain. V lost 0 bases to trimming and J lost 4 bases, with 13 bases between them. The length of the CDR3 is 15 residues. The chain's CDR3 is CASSQSRGGSYEQYF. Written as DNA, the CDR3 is TGCGCCAGCAGTCAATCTCGAGGGGGAAGTTACGAGCAGTACTTC.

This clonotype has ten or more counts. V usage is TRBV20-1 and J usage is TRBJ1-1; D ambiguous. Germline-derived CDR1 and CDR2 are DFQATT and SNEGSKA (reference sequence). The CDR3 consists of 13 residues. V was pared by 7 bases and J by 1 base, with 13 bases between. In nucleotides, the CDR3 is TGCAGTGGGGCTTCCGACAAGAACACTGAAGCTTTCTTT. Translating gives CSGASDKNTEAFF.

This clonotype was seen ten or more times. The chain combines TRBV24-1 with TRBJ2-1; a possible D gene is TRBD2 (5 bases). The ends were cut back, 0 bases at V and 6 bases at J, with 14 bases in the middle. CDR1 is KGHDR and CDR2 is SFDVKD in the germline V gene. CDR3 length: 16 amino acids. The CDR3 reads CATSDLEGRAFNEQFF. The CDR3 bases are TGTGCCACCAGTGATTTGGAGGGAAGGGCCTTCAATGAGCAGTTCTTC.

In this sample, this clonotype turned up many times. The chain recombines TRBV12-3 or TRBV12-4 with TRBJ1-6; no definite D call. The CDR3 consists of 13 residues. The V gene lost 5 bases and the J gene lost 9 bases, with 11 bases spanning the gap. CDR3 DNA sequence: TGTGCCAGCAGTCTACCTGGTGTTTCACCCCTCCACTTT. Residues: CASSLPGVSPLHF.

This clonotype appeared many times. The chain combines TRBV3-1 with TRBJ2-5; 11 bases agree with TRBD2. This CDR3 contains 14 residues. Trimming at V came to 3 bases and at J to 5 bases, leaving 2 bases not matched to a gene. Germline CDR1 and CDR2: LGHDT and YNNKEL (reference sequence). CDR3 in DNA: TGTGCCAGCAGCCAGGCTAGCGGGGGGGAGACCCAGTACTTC. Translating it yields CASSQASGGETQYF.

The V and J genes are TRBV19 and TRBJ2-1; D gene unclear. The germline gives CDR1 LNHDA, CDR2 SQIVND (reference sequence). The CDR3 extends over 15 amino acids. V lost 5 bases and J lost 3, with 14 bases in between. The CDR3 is CASSHPGELYNEQFF. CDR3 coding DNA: TGTGCCAGTAGTCACCCCGGCGAACTCTACAATGAGCAGTTCTTC. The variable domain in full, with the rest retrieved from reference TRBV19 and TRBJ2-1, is DGGITQSPKYLFRKEGQNVTLSCEQNLNHDAMYWYRQDPGQGLRLIYYSQIVNDFQKGDIAEGYSVSREKKESFPLTVTSAQKNPTAFYLCASSHPGELYNEQFFGPGTRLTVL.

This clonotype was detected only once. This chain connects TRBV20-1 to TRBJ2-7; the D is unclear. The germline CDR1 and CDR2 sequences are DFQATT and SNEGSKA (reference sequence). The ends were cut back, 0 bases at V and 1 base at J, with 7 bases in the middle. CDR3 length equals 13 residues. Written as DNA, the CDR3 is TGCAGTGCTAGAGATTGGCATTCCTACGAGCAGTACTTC. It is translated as CSARDWHSYEQYF.

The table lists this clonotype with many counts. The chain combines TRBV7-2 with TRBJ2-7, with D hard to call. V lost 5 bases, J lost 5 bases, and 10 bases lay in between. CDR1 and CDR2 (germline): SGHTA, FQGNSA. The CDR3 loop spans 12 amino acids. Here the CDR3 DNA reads TGTGCCAGCAGCCCCATGGGCCACGAGCAGTACTTC. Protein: CASSPMGHEQYF.

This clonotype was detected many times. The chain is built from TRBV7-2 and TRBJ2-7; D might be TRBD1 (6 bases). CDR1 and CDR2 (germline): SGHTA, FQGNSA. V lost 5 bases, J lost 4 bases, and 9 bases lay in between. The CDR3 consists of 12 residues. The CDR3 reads CASSGRGYEQYF. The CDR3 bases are TGTGCCAGCAGCGGCAGGGGTTACGAGCAGTACTTC.

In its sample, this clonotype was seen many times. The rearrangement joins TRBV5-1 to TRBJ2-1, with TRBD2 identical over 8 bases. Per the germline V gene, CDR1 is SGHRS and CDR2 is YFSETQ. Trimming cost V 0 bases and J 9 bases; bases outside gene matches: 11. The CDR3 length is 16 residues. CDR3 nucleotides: TGCGCCAGCAGCTTGGTTGTAGCGGGAATTTCATTTGAGCAGTTCTTC. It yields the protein CASSLVVAGISFEQFF.